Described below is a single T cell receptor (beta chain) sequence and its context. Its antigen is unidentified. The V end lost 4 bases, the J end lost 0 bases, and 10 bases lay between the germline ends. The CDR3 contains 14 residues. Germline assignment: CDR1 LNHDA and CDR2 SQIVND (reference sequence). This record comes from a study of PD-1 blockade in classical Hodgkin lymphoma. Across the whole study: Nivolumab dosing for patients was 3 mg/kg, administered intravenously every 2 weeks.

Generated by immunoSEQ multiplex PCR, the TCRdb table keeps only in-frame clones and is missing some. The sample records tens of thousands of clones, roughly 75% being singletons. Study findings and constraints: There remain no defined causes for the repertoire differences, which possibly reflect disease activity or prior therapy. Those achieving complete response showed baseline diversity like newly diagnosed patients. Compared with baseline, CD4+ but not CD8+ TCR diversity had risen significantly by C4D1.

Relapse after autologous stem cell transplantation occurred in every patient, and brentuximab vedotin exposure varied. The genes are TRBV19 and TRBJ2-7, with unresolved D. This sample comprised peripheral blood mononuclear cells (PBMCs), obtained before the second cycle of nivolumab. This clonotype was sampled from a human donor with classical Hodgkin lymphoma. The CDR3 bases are TGTGCCAGTAGTACTGCAGAGAACTCCTACGAGCAGTACTTC. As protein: CASSTAENSYEQYF. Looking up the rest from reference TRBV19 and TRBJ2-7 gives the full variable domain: DGGITQSPKYLFRKEGQNVTLSCEQNLNHDAMYWYRQDPGQGLRLIYYSQIVNDFQKGDIAEGYSVSREKKESFPLTVTSAQKNPTAFYLCASSTAENSYEQYFGPGTRLTVT.